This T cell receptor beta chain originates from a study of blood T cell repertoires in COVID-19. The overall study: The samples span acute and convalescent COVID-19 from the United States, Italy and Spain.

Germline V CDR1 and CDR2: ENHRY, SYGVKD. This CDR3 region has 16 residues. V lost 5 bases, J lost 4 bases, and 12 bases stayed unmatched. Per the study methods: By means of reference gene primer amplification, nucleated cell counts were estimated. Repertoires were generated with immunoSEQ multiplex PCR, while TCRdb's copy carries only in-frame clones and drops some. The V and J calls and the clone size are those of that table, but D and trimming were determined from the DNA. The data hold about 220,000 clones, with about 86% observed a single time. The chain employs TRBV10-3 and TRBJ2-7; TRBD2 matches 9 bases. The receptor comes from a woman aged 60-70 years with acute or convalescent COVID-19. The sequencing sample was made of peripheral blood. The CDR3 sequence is CAISPEGLAIGYEQYF. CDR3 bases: TGTGCCATCAGTCCGGAGGGACTAGCTATAGGATACGAGCAGTACTTC.